This T cell receptor beta chain was captured by sequencing in a study of T-cell reconstitution after alpha-beta-depleted transplantation in children. This clonotype was seen at least ten times. Unique molecular identifiers were built into the TCRbeta library. TCRdb re-derived calls from the PCR reads in MiXCR, one entry per CDR3 protein. The profile shows some 490,000 distinct CDR3 sequences, approximately 12% of them singletons. Sequenced material: PBMCs from the stem cell graft donor, taken from the stem cell graft. This TCR came from a human donor who donated a stem cell graft to a child with combined immunodeficiency.

This CDR3 reads CASSLASGRPDTQYF. CDR3 nucleotides: TGTGCCAGCAGTTTGGCTAGCGGGAGGCCAGATACGCAGTATTTT. The chain has TRBV12-3 or TRBV12-4 and TRBJ2-3, with TRBD2 matching 11 bases. J was trimmed by 4 bases and V by 3 bases; bases with no gene match: 3. The CDR3 is 15 amino acids.